The 7 T cell receptor beta chains below were found in one sample sequenced in a study of cytomegalovirus exposure and HLA in healthy donors. PCR used 60 Vbeta primers and 13 Jbeta primers. The data were produced by immunoSEQ multiplex PCR, yet TCRdb's version contains in-frame clones alone and is incomplete. This sample carries about 130,000 clones, about 70% of them seen once, and the ten largest clones take around 7.2%. Sequences were obtained from PBMCs. The source is a male donor in good health and CMV-seronegative.

The V gene is TRBV15, the J gene TRBJ1-5; TRBD1 aligns across 8 bases. Germline lookup yields CDR1 LNHNV and CDR2 YYDKDF (reference sequence). The CDR3 length is 14 residues. V was clipped by 0 bases and J by 5 bases; unmatched bases: 0. DNA for the CDR3: TGTGCCACCAGCAGAGAGACAGGGGATCAGCCCCAGCATTTT. Amino acids: CATSRETGDQPQHF.

This clone was counted a few times. V and J are TRBV30 and TRBJ2-1; no definite D call. The germline V gene has CDR1 GTSNPN and CDR2 SVGIG (reference sequence). The V gene lost 2 bases and the J gene lost 0 bases, with 14 bases spanning the gap. The CDR3 is 16 amino acids. The CDR3, as DNA: TGTGCCTGGAGTTCTCCCCTTATGAGCTCCTACAATGAGCAGTTCTTC. Translating it yields CAWSSPLMSSYNEQFF.

V usage is TRBV6-5 and J usage is TRBJ2-3; TRBD2 aligns across 8 bases. The junction had 5 bases not matched to a gene; V was cut back by 11 bases and J by 1 base. Germline V gives CDR1 MNHEY, CDR2 SVGAGI. The CDR3 sequence is 13 residues long. DNA of the CDR3: TGTGCCTCGGGGGGGTCGCGCACAGATACGCAGTATTTT. Translation: CASGGSRTDTQYF.

This clone was observed a handful of times. This sequence joins TRBV20-1 and TRBJ2-3, with D unresolved. Trimming stripped 6 bases from V and 4 bases from J, with 8 bases between. Germline CDR1 is DFQATT and CDR2 is SNEGSKA (reference sequence). The CDR3 covers 11 residues. The CDR3, as DNA: TGCAGTGCCACCGCGGCAGATACGCAGTATTTT. Protein sequence: CSATAADTQYF.

The chain joins TRBV27 to TRBJ2-1; 8 bases agree with TRBD2. Germline V gene lookup returns CDR1 MNHEY and CDR2 SMNVEV (reference sequence). The junction had 8 bases not matched to a gene; V was cut back by 6 bases and J by 7 bases. The CDR3 runs to 14 residues. CDR3 sequence: CASSRAGVLNEQFF. The DNA of the CDR3 is TGTGCCAGCAGCCGAGCGGGAGTTCTTAATGAGCAGTTCTTC.

J is TRBJ1-1 and V is TRBV7-9; no clear D gene. The CDR3 loop spans 11 amino acids. The V gene's germline CDR1 is SEHNR and CDR2 FQNEAQ (reference sequence). V was shortened by 5 bases and J by 3 bases, with 4 bases between the two germline ends. DNA of the CDR3: TGTGCCAGCAGCCCCGACACTGAAGCTTTCTTT. Translation gives CASSPDTEAFF.

The V and J genes are TRBV11-3 and TRBJ2-1; tentatively, D is TRBD2 (6 bases). Germline lookup yields CDR1 SGHNT and CDR2 YENEEA. Between the trimmed V and J ends, which lost 5 bases and 8 bases, there was a span of 13 bases. The CDR3 covers 13 residues. CDR3 residues: CASSPSAGYEQFF. For the CDR3, the DNA is TGTGCCAGCAGCCCGTCGGCGGGGTATGAGCAGTTCTTC.